Below, one T cell receptor (beta chain) is given with its context. The sample comes from a study of blood T cell repertoires in COVID-19. Looking at the study overall: COVID-19 samples collected from the United States, Italy and Spain covered acute and convalescent phases. In each case, the material was cDNA or gDNA derived from T cells, B-cell-depleted T cells, or PBMCs.

Original analysis: Estimates of nucleated cell counts were drawn from the amplification of reference gene primers. Generated by immunoSEQ multiplex PCR, the TCRdb table keeps only in-frame clones and is missing some. The V and J calls and clone size come from that table; D and trimming were worked out from the DNA. This table holds fewer than 300,000 clones, 88% found once. Germline V gene lookup returns CDR1 SGHNT and CDR2 YENEEA. This CDR3 contains 16 residues. Trimming took off 0 bases at V and 6 bases at J, with 15 bases between the two ends. The sample consisted of peripheral blood. J is TRBJ2-1 and V is TRBV11-3; TRBD1 might be the D (5 bases). The TCR originated in a man in his fifties or sixties who had recovered from COVID-19. The CDR3 nucleotides are TGTGCCAGCAGCTTAGATTGGGGCGGCGGCCGCAATGAGCAGTTCTTC. Protein product: CASSLDWGGGRNEQFF.